These 26 T cell receptor beta chains share one sample of origin, sequenced in a study of blood T cell repertoires in COVID-19. Profiled with immunoSEQ multiplex PCR; TCRdb holds only in-frame clones, not every one. The sample contains 170,000 or so clones, around nine tenths of which appear only once. Material: peripheral blood. Receptors originate from a man aged 45 to 65 with acute or convalescent COVID-19.

The chain couples TRBV10-3 to TRBJ1-6; the match to TRBD1 covers 10 bases. The CDR3 runs to 16 residues. The junction had 4 bases not matched to a gene; V was cut back by 0 bases and J by 8 bases. CDR1 and CDR2 from the germline V gene are ENHRY and SYGVKD. CDR3 in DNA: TGTGCCATCAGTGAGTCTCAGACAGGGGGCCATTCACCCCTCCACTTT. It codes for CAISESQTGGHSPLHF.

The chain combines TRBV7-2 with TRBJ1-1, with D possibly matching TRBD1 (6 bases). From germline, CDR1 is SGHTA and CDR2 FQGNSA. With 4 bases removed from V and 5 bases from J, the gap between germline ends came to 11 bases. The CDR3 has 13 amino acids. CDR3 coding DNA: TGTGCCAGCAGCTCACAGGGACGAACTGAAGCTTTCTTT. Its protein is CASSSQGRTEAFF.

The J gene is TRBJ2-1, the V gene TRBV24-1; 9 nucleotides match TRBD1. CDR3 length equals 15 residues. From germline, CDR1 is KGHDR and CDR2 SFDVKD. V dropped 7 bases and J dropped 8; count of bases not matched to a gene: 11. The CDR3 DNA follows: TGTGCCACCAGCGCGGGACAGGGTTTGTTCGATGAGCAGTTCTTC. Protein: CATSAGQGLFDEQFF.

The V gene is TRBV2, the J gene TRBJ1-5; D ambiguous. The V end was cut by 4 bases, the J end by 3 bases, with 7 bases between. CDR1 and CDR2 from the germline V gene are SNHLY and FYNNEI. This CDR3 region has 13 residues. The CDR3 sequence is CASSVEPNQPQHF. The CDR3 nucleotides are TGTGCCAGCAGTGTAGAACCCAATCAGCCCCAGCATTTT.

The V gene is TRBV5-1, the J gene TRBJ2-4; 9 bases match TRBD2. Germline assignment: CDR1 SGHRS and CDR2 YFSETQ. The V gene end was trimmed by 0 bases and the J gene end by 0 bases; junction bases not matched to a gene: 1. The CDR3 extends over 16 amino acids. CDR3 protein: CASSLGLAAAKNIQYF. The CDR3 DNA follows: TGCGCCAGCAGCTTGGGACTAGCGGCAGCCAAAAACATTCAGTACTTC.

The rearrangement links TRBV7-8 to TRBJ2-1; 13 bases are a match to TRBD2. Germline V gene data show CDR1 as SGHVS and CDR2 as FQNEAQ. Trimming took 6 bases from V and 0 from J; bases not matched to a gene: 8. The CDR3 is made up of 18 amino acids. CDR3 region: CASRAGLAGPSSYNEQFF. DNA for the CDR3: TGTGCCAGCAGAGCGGGACTAGCGGGACCCAGCTCCTACAATGAGCAGTTCTTC.

The V and J genes are TRBV5-4 and TRBJ1-4; no definite D call. Germline-derived CDR1 and CDR2 are SGHNT and YYREEE (reference sequence). Trimming cost V 0 bases and J 1 base, with 16 bases left between them. The CDR3 is 18 residues long. CDR3 in DNA: TGTGCCAGCAGCTTGGGAGGGTCGGGGTTTTTAACTAATGAAAAACTGTTTTTT. Amino acid sequence: CASSLGGSGFLTNEKLFF. Drawing the rest from reference TRBV5-4 and TRBJ1-4, the complete variable domain is ETGVTQSPTHLIKTRGQQVTLRCSSQSGHNTVSWYQQALGQGPQFIFQYYREEENGRGNFPPRFSGLQFPNYSSELNVNALELDDSALYLCASSLGGSGFLTNEKLFFGSGTQLSVL.

V gene TRBV20-1 combines with J gene TRBJ2-1, with a tentative D call TRBD2 (5 bases). CDR3 size: 13 residues. V dropped 3 bases and J dropped 6 bases, with 12 bases sitting between them. Germline CDR1 reads DFQATT; CDR2 reads SNEGSKA (reference sequence). The CDR3 nucleotides are TGCAGTGCTAGTGAGAGGGCTACCAATGAGCAGTTCTTC. Translated, it gives CSASERATNEQFF.

This clone has only one observation. V usage is TRBV27 and J usage is TRBJ2-5, with TRBD1 as a possible D gene (5 bases). V dropped 6 bases and J dropped 1 base, with 9 bases sitting between them. Germline lookup yields CDR1 MNHEY and CDR2 SMNVEV (reference sequence). This CDR3 contains 13 residues. The CDR3 loop reads CASSFQGQETQYF. In DNA, the CDR3 is TGTGCCAGCAGCTTCCAGGGCCAAGAGACCCAGTACTTC.

The table lists this clone with a count of one. The chain links TRBV27 to TRBJ1-3; D ambiguous. Trimming cost V 6 bases and J 0 bases, with 6 bases left between them. From germline, CDR1 is MNHEY and CDR2 SMNVEV (reference sequence). The CDR3 has 13 residues. In DNA, the CDR3 is TGTGCCAGCAGACCAGACTCTGGAAACACCATATATTTT. Protein product: CASRPDSGNTIYF.

The genes are TRBV28 and TRBJ2-6; a weak D match, TRBD1 (6 bases). Germline V CDR1 and CDR2: MDHEN, SYDVKM. The CDR3 contains 16 residues. Trimming pared 5 bases from V and 1 base from J, leaving 12 bases between. CDR3 sequence: CASSTTGTSGANVLTF. The CDR3 DNA follows: TGTGCCAGCAGTACTACAGGGACGTCTGGGGCCAACGTCCTGACTTTC.

The table lists this clone with a few counts. The rearrangement links TRBV28 to TRBJ2-7; D may be TRBD1 (5 bases). Trimming pared 6 bases from V and 4 bases from J, leaving 16 bases between. Germline assignment: CDR1 MDHEN and CDR2 SYDVKM. This CDR3 is built from 14 residues. For the CDR3, the DNA is TGTGCCAGCAGCGCAGCAGGGTCCTTTTACGAGCAGTACTTC. Protein product: CASSAAGSFYEQYF.

The chain recombines TRBV11-2 with TRBJ2-5; possible D gene TRBD1, 6 bases. The CDR3 spans 14 residues. Germline lookup yields CDR1 SGHAT and CDR2 FQNNGV. The V and J ends lost 5 bases and 3 bases respectively, with 13 bases between them. The CDR3 DNA follows: TGTGCCAGCAGCACCGGGACAACAGAAGAGACCCAGTACTTC. Its protein is CASSTGTTEETQYF.

The gene calls are TRBV7-3 and TRBJ2-3, with TRBD1 matching over 8 bases. Losses at the gene ends were 3 bases for V and 6 bases for J; bases not matched to a gene: 2. Germline values: CDR1 SGHTA, CDR2 FQGTGA. There are 13 residues in the CDR3. The chain's CDR3 is CASSFQGADTQYF. CDR3 bases: TGTGCCAGCAGCTTTCAGGGGGCGGATACGCAGTATTTT.

The J gene is TRBJ2-5, the V gene TRBV10-3; weak D call: TRBD1 (5 bases). V gave up 3 bases and J gave up 1 base, with 15 bases separating them. The CDR3 loop spans 16 amino acids. Germline V gives CDR1 ENHRY, CDR2 SYGVKD. CDR3 loop: CAISDPGRGSQETQYF. The DNA of the CDR3 is TGTGCCATCAGTGACCCTGGAAGGGGCTCCCAAGAGACCCAGTACTTC.

V and J are TRBV4-1 and TRBJ2-7, with D possibly TRBD1 on 6 matching bases. The germline CDR1 and CDR2 sequences are MGHRA and YSYEKL. This CDR3 spans 15 amino acids. V lost 0 bases to trimming and J lost 3 bases, with 12 bases between them. For the CDR3, the DNA is TGCGCCAGCAGCCAAGATGAGGGCAGGGGCTACGAGCAGTACTTC. Encoded protein: CASSQDEGRGYEQYF.

This clone came up a few times. V and J are TRBV18 and TRBJ2-5; no reliable D call. In germline, CDR1 is KGHSH, CDR2 LQKENI. The CDR3 has 16 amino acids. Deletions cut 1 base from V and 1 base from J, with 13 bases between. The CDR3 coding sequence is TGTGCCAGCTCACCACGACCTAGTGTATCCCAAGAGACCCAGTACTTC. Its translation is CASSPRPSVSQETQYF.

DNA for the CDR3: TGTGCCAGCAGTTTGGGGGACAGGGGGCGTGAAAAACTGTTTTTT. Its translation is CASSLGDRGREKLFF. J is TRBJ1-4 and V is TRBV27; 12 bases are shared with TRBD1. V lost 3 bases and J lost 7; bases outside the gene matches: 3. Germline CDR1 MNHEY, CDR2 SMNVEV (reference sequence). CDR3 size: 15 residues.

A single count supports this clone. V is TRBV6-2 or TRBV6-3 and J is TRBJ2-3, with 10 bases that match TRBD2. This CDR3 has 15 residues. CDR1 and CDR2 from the germline V gene are MNHEY and SVGEGT. V lost 4 bases, J lost 6 bases, and 7 bases stayed unmatched. For the CDR3, the DNA is TGTGCCAGCAGTTGGTCAGCGGGGGGGCGGGATACGCAGTATTTT. It yields the protein CASSWSAGGRDTQYF.

The chain joins TRBV7-3 to TRBJ2-6, with 9 bases matching TRBD1. Germline assignment: CDR1 SGHTA and CDR2 FQGTGA. V lost 1 base to trimming and J lost 4 bases; unmatched junction nucleotides: 11. The CDR3 covers 19 residues. The CDR3 region has the DNA TGTGCCAGCAGCTTAATAGGCACAGGGGGCGCATCGGGGGCCAACGTCCTGACTTTC. Its translation: CASSLIGTGGASGANVLTF.

The rearrangement uses TRBV19 and TRBJ2-3; 8 bases fit TRBD1. V lost 7 bases and J lost 3; bases outside the gene matches: 12. Germline V gene lookup returns CDR1 LNHDA and CDR2 SQIVND (reference sequence). CDR3 length: 16 amino acids. This CDR3 reads CASTGQGLAGTDTQYF. The CDR3 DNA follows: TGTGCCAGTACTGGACAGGGACTGGCGGGGACAGATACGCAGTATTTT.

This rearrangement joins TRBV9 to TRBJ2-3, with 8 bases fitting TRBD1. Germline loops: CDR1 SGDLS, CDR2 YYNGEE. This CDR3 has 14 residues. V was clipped by 3 bases and J by 3 bases; unmatched bases: 3. CDR3 DNA: TGTGCCAGCAGCGAACAGGGGGGAACAGATACGCAGTATTTT. Translating gives CASSEQGGTDTQYF.

This chain uses TRBV24-1 with TRBJ1-6; D is undetermined. The CDR3 is made up of 13 amino acids. Germline CDR1 reads KGHDR; CDR2 reads SFDVKD. The V gene lost 9 bases and the J gene lost 5 bases, with 10 bases spanning the gap. CDR3: CATSDNHNSPLHF. For the CDR3, the DNA is TGTGCCACCTCCGACAACCATAATTCACCCCTCCACTTT.

The chain combines TRBV3-1 (or the pseudogene TRBV3-2) with TRBJ2-7, with D unclear. This CDR3 spans 14 amino acids. The V gene lost 1 base and the J gene lost 5 bases, with 12 bases spanning the gap. CDR1 is LGHDT and CDR2 is YNNKEL in the germline V gene (reference sequence). CDR3 sequence (DNA): TGTGCCAGCAGCCAAGTGCCACTCACGGACGAGCAGTACTTC. Translated: CASSQVPLTDEQYF.

The chain joins TRBV28 to TRBJ2-7; TRBD1 might be the D (6 bases). Germline V gene lookup returns CDR1 MDHEN and CDR2 SYDVKM. The CDR3 runs to 15 residues. Trimming removed 7 bases from V and 2 bases from J, with 18 bases in between. The CDR3 reads CASNNPGQTTYEQYF. Here the CDR3 DNA reads TGTGCCAGCAACAACCCCGGACAGACCACCTACGAGCAGTACTTC.

V and J are TRBV11-2 and TRBJ2-3, with a tentative D call TRBD2 (6 bases). V was shortened by 3 bases and J by 5 bases, with 12 bases between the two germline ends. The CDR3 covers 14 residues. Germline V CDR1 and CDR2: SGHAT, FQNNGV. CDR3 loop: CASSFGGSKDTQYF. The CDR3, as DNA: TGTGCCAGCAGCTTTGGGGGGTCCAAAGATACGCAGTATTTT. Drawing the rest from reference TRBV11-2 and TRBJ2-3, the complete variable domain is EAGVAQSPRYKIIEKRQSVAFWCNPISGHATLYWYQQILGQGPKLLIQFQNNGVVDDSQLPKDRFSAERLKGVDSTLKIQPAKLEDSAVYLCASSFGGSKDTQYFGPGTRLTVL.